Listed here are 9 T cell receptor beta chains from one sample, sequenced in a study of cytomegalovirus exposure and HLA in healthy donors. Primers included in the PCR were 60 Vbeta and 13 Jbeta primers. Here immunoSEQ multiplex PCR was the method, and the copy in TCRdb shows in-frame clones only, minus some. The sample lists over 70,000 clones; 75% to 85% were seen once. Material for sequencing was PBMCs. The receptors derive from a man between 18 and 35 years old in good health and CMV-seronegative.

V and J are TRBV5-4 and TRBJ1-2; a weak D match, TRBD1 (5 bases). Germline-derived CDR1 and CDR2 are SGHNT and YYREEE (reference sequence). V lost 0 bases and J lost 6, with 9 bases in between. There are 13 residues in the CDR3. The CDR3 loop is CASSLAGMDGYTF. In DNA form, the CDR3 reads TGTGCCAGCAGCTTGGCAGGGATGGATGGCTACACCTTC.

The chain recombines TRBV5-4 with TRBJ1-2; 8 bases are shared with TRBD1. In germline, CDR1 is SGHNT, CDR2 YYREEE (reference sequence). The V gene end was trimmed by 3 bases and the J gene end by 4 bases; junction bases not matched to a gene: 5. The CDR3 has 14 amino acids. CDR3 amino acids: CASSYGQGVYGYTF. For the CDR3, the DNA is TGTGCCAGCAGCTACGGACAGGGAGTCTATGGCTACACCTTC.

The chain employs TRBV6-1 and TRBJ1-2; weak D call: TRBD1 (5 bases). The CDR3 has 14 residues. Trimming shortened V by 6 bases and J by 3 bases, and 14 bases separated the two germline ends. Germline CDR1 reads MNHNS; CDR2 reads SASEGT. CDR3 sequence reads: CASRLGGDDYGYTF. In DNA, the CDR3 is TGTGCCAGCAGATTAGGAGGGGACGACTATGGCTACACCTTC.

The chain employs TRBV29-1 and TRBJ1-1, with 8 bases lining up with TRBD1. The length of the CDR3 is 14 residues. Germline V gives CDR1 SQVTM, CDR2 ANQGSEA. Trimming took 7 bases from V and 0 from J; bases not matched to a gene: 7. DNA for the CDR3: TGCAGCGCGACAGGGGTTAACATGAACACTGAAGCTTTCTTT. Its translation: CSATGVNMNTEAFF. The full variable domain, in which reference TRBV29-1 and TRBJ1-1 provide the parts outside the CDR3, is SAVISQKPSRDICQRGTSLTIQCQVDSQVTMMFWYRQQPGQSLTLIATANQGSEATYESGFVIDKFPISRPNLTFSTLTVSNMSPEDSSIYLCSATGVNMNTEAFFGQGTRLTVV.

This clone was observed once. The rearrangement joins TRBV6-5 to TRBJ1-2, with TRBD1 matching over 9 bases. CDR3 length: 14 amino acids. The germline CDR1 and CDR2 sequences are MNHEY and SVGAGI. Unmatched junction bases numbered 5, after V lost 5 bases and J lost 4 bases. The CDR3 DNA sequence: TGTGCCAGCAGTGGGACAGGGTTGACCTATGGCTACACCTTC. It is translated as CASSGTGLTYGYTF.

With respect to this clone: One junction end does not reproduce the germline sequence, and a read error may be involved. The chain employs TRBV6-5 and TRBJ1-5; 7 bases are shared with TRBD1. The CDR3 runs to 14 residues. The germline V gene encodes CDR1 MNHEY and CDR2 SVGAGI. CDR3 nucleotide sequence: TGTGCCAGCAGTCAACAGGGGAGCAGTCAGCCCCAGCATTTT. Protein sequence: CASSQQGSSQPQHF.

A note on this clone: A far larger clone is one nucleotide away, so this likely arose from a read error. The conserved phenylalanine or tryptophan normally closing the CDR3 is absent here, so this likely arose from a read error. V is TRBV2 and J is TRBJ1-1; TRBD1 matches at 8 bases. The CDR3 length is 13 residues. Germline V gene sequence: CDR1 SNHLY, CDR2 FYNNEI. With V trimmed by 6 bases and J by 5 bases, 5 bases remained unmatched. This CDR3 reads CASSPTGATEAFL. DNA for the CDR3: TGTGCCAGCAGCCCGACAGGGGCGACTGAAGCTTTCCTT.

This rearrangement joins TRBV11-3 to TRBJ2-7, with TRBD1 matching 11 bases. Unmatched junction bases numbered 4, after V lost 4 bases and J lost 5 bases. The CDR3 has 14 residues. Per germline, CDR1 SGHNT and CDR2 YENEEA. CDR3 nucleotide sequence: TGTGCCAGCAGCTCGGGACAGGGGGTCAACGAGCAGTACTTC. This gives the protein CASSSGQGVNEQYF.

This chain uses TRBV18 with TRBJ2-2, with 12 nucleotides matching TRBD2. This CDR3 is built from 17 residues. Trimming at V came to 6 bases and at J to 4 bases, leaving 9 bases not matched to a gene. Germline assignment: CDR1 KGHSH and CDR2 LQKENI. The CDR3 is CASSELAGGARTGELFF. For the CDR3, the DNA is TGTGCCAGCTCGGAACTAGCGGGGGGAGCCCGCACCGGGGAGCTGTTTTTT. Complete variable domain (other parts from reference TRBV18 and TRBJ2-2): NAGVMQNPRHLVRRRGQEARLRCSPMKGHSHVYWYRQLPEEGLKFMVYLQKENIIDESGMPKERFSAEFPKEGPSILRIQQVVRGDSAAYFCASSELAGGARTGELFFGEGSRLTVL.